The rows below give T cell receptor beta chains drawn from one sample of a study of blood T cell repertoires in COVID-19. Sequenced by immunoSEQ multiplex PCR; TCRdb stores in-frame clones only, minus some. The table includes fewer than 200,000 clones, roughly 93% detected once. The sequencing sample was made of peripheral blood. These receptors all stem from a man between 18 and 35 years old with COVID-19, enrolled during active disease. Each CDR3 is given with its conserved first and last residue. Each record gives: J gene, D gene, clone size, V gene, CDR3 DNA, CDR3 protein. The D gene is left open where the match is weak. Clone size is stated in some rows and not others, as once, few, many or a class when expanded.

TRBJ2-1 | . | . | TRBV7-2 | TGTGCCAGCAGCCCGTACGGTGAGCAGTTCTTC | CASSPYGEQFF
TRBJ2-5 | . | . | TRBV30 | TGTGCCTGCCCTTTCCAAGAGACCCAGTACTTC | CACPFQETQYF
TRBJ2-7 | TRBD2 | once | TRBV7-2 | TGTGCCAGCAGCCTCTTAGCGGGAGGGGTCTACGAGCAGTACTTC | CASSLLAGGVYEQYF
TRBJ2-2 | TRBD2 | . | TRBV9 | TGTGCCAGCAGCGTTCTGCGGGAGTCCTACACCGGGGAGCTGTTTTTT | CASSVLRESYTGELFF
TRBJ2-7 | TRBD1 | . | TRBV5-1 | TGCGCCAGCACCACCCGAGGGGGACAGGGTCTCGGGGAGCAGTACTTC | CASTTRGGQGLGEQYF
TRBJ2-7 | . | . | TRBV5-1 | TGCGCCAGCAGCTGGACCGTACAGGGATCCGAGCAGTACTTC | CASSWTVQGSEQYF
TRBJ2-2 | TRBD2 | . | TRBV2 | TGTGCCAGCAGACGATCTAGCGGGAGAAAGACCGGGGAGCTGTTTTTT | CASRRSSGRKTGELFF
TRBJ2-5 | . | . | TRBV9 | TGTGCCAGCAGCAGCCGGGGTGGGAGTGTTGAAGAGACCCAGTACTTC | CASSSRGGSVEETQYF
TRBJ2-3 | TRBD2 | once | TRBV29-1 | TGCAGCGACCGGCTAGCGGGAGGGCCCCCCGATACGCAGTATTTT | CSDRLAGGPPDTQYF
TRBJ2-2 | . | . | TRBV14 | TGTGCCAGCAGCCAAGCGCGAGGAATAAGCACCGGGGAGCTGTTTTTT | CASSQARGISTGELFF
TRBJ2-7 | . | . | TRBV15 | TGTGCCACCAGCAGGGGGACTGGGCCCTACGAGCAGTACTTC | CATSRGTGPYEQYF
TRBJ2-7 | . | . | TRBV6-5 | TGTGCCAGCAGTTACTCCCCGGGAAGCTCCTACGAGCAGTACTTC | CASSYSPGSSYEQYF
TRBJ2-2 | . | once | TRBV15 | TGTGCTCACGGAGCGAACACCGGGGAGCTGTTTTTT | CAHGANTGELFF
TRBJ2-7 | TRBD1 | once | TRBV3-1/TRBV3-2 | TGTGCCAGCAGCCAACGCGCAAGGGGGCTCTACGAGCAGTACTTC | CASSQRARGLYEQYF
TRBJ2-2 | TRBD2 | . | TRBV5-1 | TGCGCCAGCAGCGAGTGGACTAGCGGTACGAACACCGGGGAGCTGTTTTTT | CASSEWTSGTNTGELFF
TRBJ1-3 | TRBD1 | . | TRBV2 | TGTGCCAGCCGGGACAGGTTCTCTGGAAACACCATATATTTT | CASRDRFSGNTIYF
TRBJ1-2 | TRBD1 | . | TRBV7-2 | TGTGCCAGCAGGCGGACAGGGAAGAATGGCTACACCTTC | CASRRTGKNGYTF
TRBJ1-5 | . | . | TRBV6-6 | TGTGCCAGCAGTGAGATGACAGTTAGCAATCAGCCCCAGCATTTT | CASSEMTVSNQPQHF
TRBJ2-3 | . | . | TRBV9 | TGTGCCAGCAGCGTGGAGGGAGACTCCACAGATACGCAGTATTTT | CASSVEGDSTDTQYF
TRBJ1-1 | . | . | TRBV28 | TGTGCCAGCGGGCTGTTGGGAGCATGGAACACTGAAGCTTTCTTT | CASGLLGAWNTEAFF
TRBJ2-7 | TRBD2 | . | TRBV7-2 | TGTGCCAGCATCTTATCCCCACCGTCCGTAGCGGGAGCCTACGAGCAGTACTTC | CASILSPPSVAGAYEQYF
TRBJ1-6 | TRBD1 | . | TRBV5-4 | TGTGCCAGCAGCTTGTTCCGGGACAGGGTTTCACCCCTCCACTTT | CASSLFRDRVSPLHF
TRBJ2-7 | TRBD1 | . | TRBV4-3 | TGCGCCAGCAGCCATCCAACAGGGGGCGTTTACGAGCAGTACTTC | CASSHPTGGVYEQYF
TRBJ2-5 | . | . | TRBV24-1 | TGTGCCACCAGTGTGGAGGTCGAGCAGACCCAGTACTTC | CATSVEVEQTQYF
TRBJ2-7 | . | . | TRBV6-6 | TGTGCCAGCAGGGCGGCAGGGGCCTTCTACGAGCAGTACTTC | CASRAAGAFYEQYF
TRBJ2-1 | TRBD2 | . | TRBV2 | TGTGCCAGCAGATTCAGTAGCGGGTCCTACAATGAGCAGTTCTTC | CASRFSSGSYNEQFF
TRBJ2-1 | TRBD2 | few | TRBV6-2/TRBV6-3 | TGTGCCAGCAGTTACTCGGCGGGGACTAGCTCCTACAATGAGCAGTTCTTC | CASSYSAGTSSYNEQFF
TRBJ2-5 | . | . | TRBV3-1/TRBV3-2 | TGTGCCAGCAGCCAAGATTTTCGGTTATCGGGAGAGACCCAGTACTTC | CASSQDFRLSGETQYF
TRBJ1-2 | TRBD1 | . | TRBV28 | TGTGCCAGCAGCCGTACCAGGGGGCCCTATGGCTACACCTTC | CASSRTRGPYGYTF
TRBJ2-1 | TRBD2 | few | TRBV7-9 | TGTGCCAGCAGCTTATCCGGGGGGCCTCTAGCGGGACACCTCAATGAGCAGTTCTTC | CASSLSGGPLAGHLNEQFF
TRBJ2-6 | TRBD1 | . | TRBV7-3 | TGTGCCAGCGGAAACACAGGGGTTGGTCACTTGTTGCGGTCTGGGGCCAACGTCCTGACTTTC | CASGNTGVGHLLRSGANVLTF
TRBJ1-6 | . | once | TRBV13 | TGTGCCAGCAGCTTGGGGGGGAGCTCCTATAATTCACCCCTCCACTTT | CASSLGGSSYNSPLHF
TRBJ2-1 | TRBD2 | . | TRBV6-1 | TGTGCCAGCAGTGAAGCGACTAGCCCCGTGAAGCAGTTCTTC | CASSEATSPVKQFF
TRBJ2-3 | . | few | TRBV5-6 | TGTGCCAGCAGCTTTTATCCGATTCGAGCGGGCAGCACAGATACGCAGTATTTT | CASSFYPIRAGSTDTQYF
TRBJ2-5 | TRBD2 | . | TRBV6-6 | TGTGCCAGCAGTTACGGCGGGGGGCGAGAGACCCAGTACTTC | CASSYGGGRETQYF
TRBJ2-1 | TRBD2 | once | TRBV9 | TGTGCCAGCAGCACCCCGGCCGGGACTAACTACAATGAGCAGTTCTTC | CASSTPAGTNYNEQFF
TRBJ1-5 | . | . | TRBV11-2 | TGTGCCAGCAGCTTAGAGGGCCAGGTTCATCAGCCCCAGCATTTT | CASSLEGQVHQPQHF
TRBJ1-6 | . | . | TRBV5-6 | TGTGCCAGCAGCTACGATTTTGGGGGCTTATCTAATTCACCCCTCCACTTT | CASSYDFGGLSNSPLHF
TRBJ1-3 | . | . | TRBV29-1 | TGCAGCGTTCAGGGTCCCTCTGGAAACACCATATATTTT | CSVQGPSGNTIYF
TRBJ2-6 | . | . | TRBV4-3 | TGCGCCAGCAGCCAAGATCAGGGTGGGGCCAACGTCCTGACTTTC | CASSQDQGGANVLTF
TRBJ2-7 | TRBD2 | . | TRBV13 | TGTGCCAGCAGCTCGGGACTAGCGTCCTACGAGCAGTACTTC | CASSSGLASYEQYF
TRBJ2-1 | TRBD1 | . | TRBV4-3 | TGCGCCAGCAGCCTCAAACCCCCCAGGACAGGGCACAATGAGCAGTTCTTC | CASSLKPPRTGHNEQFF
TRBJ2-7 | . | . | TRBV7-2 | TGTGCCAGCAGCTTTGAGGCGGGGTACTACGAGCAGTACTTC | CASSFEAGYYEQYF
TRBJ1-4 | TRBD1 | . | TRBV5-8 | TGTGCCAGCAGGAGCCTGACAGGGGGCTATGAAAAACTGCTTTTT | CASRSLTGGYEKLLF
TRBJ1-1 | . | . | TRBV7-9 | TGTGCCAGCAGCATATGGGGCAGGGCGGCTGAAGCTTTCTTT | CASSIWGRAAEAFF
TRBJ2-7 | . | . | TRBV24-1 | TGTGCCACCAGTGATCATTACAGGGCCTACGAGCAGTACTTC | CATSDHYRAYEQYF
TRBJ1-1 | . | . | TRBV27 | TGTGCCAGTCAGGGCAACACTGAAGCTTTCTTT | CASQGNTEAFF
TRBJ1-6 | . | . | TRBV6-5 | TGTGCCAGCAGTTACCGTATGGCGGAGAATTCACCCCTCCACTTT | CASSYRMAENSPLHF
TRBJ2-5 | TRBD1 | . | TRBV5-5 | TGTGCCAGCAGCTCCCCTTCAGGGGGGACCCAGTACTTC | CASSSPSGGTQYF
TRBJ2-7 | TRBD2 | . | TRBV5-4 | TGTGCCAGCAGCGAGACTAGCGGGGCTTACGAGCAGTACTTC | CASSETSGAYEQYF
TRBJ2-1 | TRBD2 | once | TRBV5-4 | TGTGCCAGCAGCTTGGCGGGGGGGCTAGGGAATGAGCAGTTCTTC | CASSLAGGLGNEQFF
TRBJ2-1 | . | . | TRBV19 | TGTGCCAGTAGTATAGATAGAGGCTCGTCCCCGGATCCTGAGCAGTTCTTC | CASSIDRGSSPDPEQFF